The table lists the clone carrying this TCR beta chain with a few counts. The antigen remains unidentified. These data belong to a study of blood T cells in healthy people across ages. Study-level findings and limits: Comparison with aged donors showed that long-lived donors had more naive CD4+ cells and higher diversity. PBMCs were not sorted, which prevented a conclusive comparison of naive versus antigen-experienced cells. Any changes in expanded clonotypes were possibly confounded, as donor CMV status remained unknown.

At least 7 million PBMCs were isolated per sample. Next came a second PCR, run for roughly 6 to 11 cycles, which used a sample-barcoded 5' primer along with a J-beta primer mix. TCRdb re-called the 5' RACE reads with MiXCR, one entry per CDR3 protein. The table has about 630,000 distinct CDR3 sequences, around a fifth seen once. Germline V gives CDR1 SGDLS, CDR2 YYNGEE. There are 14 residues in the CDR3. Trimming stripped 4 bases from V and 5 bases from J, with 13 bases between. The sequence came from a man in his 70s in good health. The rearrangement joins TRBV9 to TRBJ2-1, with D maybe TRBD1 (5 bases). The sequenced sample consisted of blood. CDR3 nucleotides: TGTGCCAGCAGCATAGACAGTGTCGACAATGAGCAGTTCTTC. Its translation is CASSIDSVDNEQFF.